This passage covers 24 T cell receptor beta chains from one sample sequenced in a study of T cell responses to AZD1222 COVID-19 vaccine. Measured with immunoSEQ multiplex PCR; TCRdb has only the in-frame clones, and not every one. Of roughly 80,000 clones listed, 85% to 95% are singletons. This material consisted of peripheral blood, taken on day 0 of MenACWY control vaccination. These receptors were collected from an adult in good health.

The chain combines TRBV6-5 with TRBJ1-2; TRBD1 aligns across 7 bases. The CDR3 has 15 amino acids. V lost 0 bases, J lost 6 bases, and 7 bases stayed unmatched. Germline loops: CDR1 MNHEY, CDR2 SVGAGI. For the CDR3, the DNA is TGTGCCAGCAGTTACTCGATGGACAGGCCCGATGGCTACACCTTC. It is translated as CASSYSMDRPDGYTF.

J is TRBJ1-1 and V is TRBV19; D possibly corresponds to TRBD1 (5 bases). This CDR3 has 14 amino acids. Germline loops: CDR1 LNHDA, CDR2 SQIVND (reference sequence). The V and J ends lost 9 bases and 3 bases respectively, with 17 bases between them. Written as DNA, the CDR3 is TGTGCCAGCTCGTCGTGGGGACGTGACACTGAAGCTTTCTTT. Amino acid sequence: CASSSWGRDTEAFF.

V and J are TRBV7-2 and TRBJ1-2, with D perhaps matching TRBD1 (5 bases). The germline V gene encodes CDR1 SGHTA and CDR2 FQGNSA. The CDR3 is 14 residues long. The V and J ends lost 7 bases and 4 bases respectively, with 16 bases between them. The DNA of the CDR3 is TGTGCCAGCAACTCGGGCGGGGGTGTCTATGGCTACACCTTC. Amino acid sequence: CASNSGGGVYGYTF.

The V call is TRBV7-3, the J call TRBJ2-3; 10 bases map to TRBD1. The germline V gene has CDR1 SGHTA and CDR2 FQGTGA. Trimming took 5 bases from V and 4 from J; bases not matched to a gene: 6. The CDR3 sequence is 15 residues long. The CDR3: CASSGRTGGPDTQYF. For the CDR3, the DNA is TGTGCCAGCAGCGGACGGACAGGGGGTCCAGATACGCAGTATTTT.

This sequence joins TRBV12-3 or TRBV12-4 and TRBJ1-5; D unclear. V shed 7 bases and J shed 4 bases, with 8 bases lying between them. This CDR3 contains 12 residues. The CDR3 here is CASTLRNQPQHF. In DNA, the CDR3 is TGTGCCAGCACCCTTCGGAATCAGCCCCAGCATTTT.

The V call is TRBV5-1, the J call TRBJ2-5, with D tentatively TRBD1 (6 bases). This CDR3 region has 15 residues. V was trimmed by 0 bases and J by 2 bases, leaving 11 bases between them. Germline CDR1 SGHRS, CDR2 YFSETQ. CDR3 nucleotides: TGCGCCAGCAGCTTGGCAGGGGTGAGTCAAGAGACCCAGTACTTC. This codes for CASSLAGVSQETQYF.

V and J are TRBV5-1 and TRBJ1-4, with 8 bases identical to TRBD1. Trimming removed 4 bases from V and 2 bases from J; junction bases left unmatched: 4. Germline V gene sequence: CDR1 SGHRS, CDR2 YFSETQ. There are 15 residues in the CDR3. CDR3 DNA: TGCGCCAGCAGCGGGCAGGGGGCGACTAATGAAAAACTGTTTTTT. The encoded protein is CASSGQGATNEKLFF.

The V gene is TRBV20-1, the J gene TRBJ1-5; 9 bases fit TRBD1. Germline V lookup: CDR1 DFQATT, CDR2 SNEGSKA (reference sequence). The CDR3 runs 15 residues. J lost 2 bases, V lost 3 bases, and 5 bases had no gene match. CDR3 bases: TGCAGTGCTAGTCAACAGGGGGCGGGCAATCAGCCCCAGCATTTT. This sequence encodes CSASQQGAGNQPQHF.

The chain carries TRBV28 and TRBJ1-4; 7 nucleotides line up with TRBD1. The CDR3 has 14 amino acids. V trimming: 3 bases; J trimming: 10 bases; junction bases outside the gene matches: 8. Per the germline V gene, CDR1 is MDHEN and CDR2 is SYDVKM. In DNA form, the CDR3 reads TGTGCCAGCAGTTTGGACGCCCGACAGGGAAAACTGTTTTTT. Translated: CASSLDARQGKLFF.

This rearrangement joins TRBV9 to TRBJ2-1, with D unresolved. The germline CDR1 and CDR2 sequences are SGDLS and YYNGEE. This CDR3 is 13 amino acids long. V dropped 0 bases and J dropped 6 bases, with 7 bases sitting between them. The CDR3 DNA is TGTGCCAGCAGCGTAGGGACCGGCAATGAGCAGTTCTTC. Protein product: CASSVGTGNEQFF.

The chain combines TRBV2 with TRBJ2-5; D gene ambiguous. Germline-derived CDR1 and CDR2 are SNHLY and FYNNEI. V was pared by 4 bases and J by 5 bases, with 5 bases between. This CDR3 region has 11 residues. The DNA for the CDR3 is TGTGCCAGCAGTGCGTACGAGACCCAGTACTTC. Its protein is CASSAYETQYF.

The CDR3: CASPVQGLVREQYF. The DNA for the CDR3 is TGTGCCAGCCCGGTCCAGGGACTAGTGAGAGAGCAGTACTTC. This rearrangement joins TRBV6-5 to TRBJ2-7; 8 bases match TRBD2. The CDR3 loop spans 14 amino acids. The trim removed 8 bases at V and 7 bases at J, leaving 13 bases unmatched. The germline gives CDR1 MNHEY, CDR2 SVGAGI.

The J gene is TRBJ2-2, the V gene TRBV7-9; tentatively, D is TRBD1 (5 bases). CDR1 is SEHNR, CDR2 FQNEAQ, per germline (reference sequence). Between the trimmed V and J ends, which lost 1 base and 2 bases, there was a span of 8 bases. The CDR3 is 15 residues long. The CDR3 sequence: CASSLEQVNTGELFF. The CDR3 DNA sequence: TGTGCCAGCAGCTTAGAACAGGTTAACACCGGGGAGCTGTTTTTT.

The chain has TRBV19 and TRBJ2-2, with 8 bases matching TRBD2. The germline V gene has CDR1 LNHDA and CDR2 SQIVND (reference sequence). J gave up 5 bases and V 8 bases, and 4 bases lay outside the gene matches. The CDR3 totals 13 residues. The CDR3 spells CASRGGATGELFF. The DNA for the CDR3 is TGTGCCAGTCGGGGGGGCGCAACCGGGGAGCTGTTTTTT.

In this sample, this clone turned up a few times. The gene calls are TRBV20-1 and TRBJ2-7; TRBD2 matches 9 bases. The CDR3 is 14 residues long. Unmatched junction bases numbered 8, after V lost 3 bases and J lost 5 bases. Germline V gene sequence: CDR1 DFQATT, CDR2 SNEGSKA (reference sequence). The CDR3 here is CSASHSGSSDEQYF. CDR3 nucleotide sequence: TGCAGTGCTAGTCATAGCGGGAGTAGCGACGAGCAGTACTTC.

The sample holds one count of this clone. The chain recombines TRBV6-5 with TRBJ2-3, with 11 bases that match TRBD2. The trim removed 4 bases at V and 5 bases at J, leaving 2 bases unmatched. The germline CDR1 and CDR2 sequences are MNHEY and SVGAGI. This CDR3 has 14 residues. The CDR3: CASSLGLAGDTQYF. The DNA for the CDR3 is TGTGCCAGCAGTTTAGGACTAGCGGGAGATACGCAGTATTTT.

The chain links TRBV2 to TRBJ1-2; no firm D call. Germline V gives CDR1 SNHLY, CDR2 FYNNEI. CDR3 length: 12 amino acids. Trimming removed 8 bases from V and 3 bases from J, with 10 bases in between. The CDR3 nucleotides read TGTGCCAGCCGGCAGGAGGACTATGGCTACACCTTC. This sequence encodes CASRQEDYGYTF.

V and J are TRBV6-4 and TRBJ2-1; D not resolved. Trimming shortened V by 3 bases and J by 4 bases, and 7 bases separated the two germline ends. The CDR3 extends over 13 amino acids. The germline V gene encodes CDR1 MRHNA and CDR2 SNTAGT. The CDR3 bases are TGTGCCAGCAGTGAAAACTTGTACAATGAGCAGTTCTTC. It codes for CASSENLYNEQFF.

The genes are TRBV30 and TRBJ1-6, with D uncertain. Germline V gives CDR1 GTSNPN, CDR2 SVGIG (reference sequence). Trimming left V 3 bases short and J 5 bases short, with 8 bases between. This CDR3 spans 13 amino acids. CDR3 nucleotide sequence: TGTGCCTGGAGGGCGGGTAATAATTCACCCCTCCACTTT. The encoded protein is CAWRAGNNSPLHF.

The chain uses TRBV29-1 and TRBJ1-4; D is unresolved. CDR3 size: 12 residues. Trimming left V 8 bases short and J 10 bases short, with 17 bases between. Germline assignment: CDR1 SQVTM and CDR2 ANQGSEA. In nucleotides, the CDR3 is TGCAGCTTGAGAACAACTGGAGCAAAACTGTTTTTT. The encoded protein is CSLRTTGAKLFF.

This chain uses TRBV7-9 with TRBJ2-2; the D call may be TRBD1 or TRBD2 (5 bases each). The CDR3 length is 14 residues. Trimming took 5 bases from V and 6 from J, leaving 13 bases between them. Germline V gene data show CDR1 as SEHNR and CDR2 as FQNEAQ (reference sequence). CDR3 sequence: CASSPVGTAGELFF. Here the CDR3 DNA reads TGTGCCAGCAGCCCTGTCGGGACCGCCGGGGAGCTGTTTTTT.

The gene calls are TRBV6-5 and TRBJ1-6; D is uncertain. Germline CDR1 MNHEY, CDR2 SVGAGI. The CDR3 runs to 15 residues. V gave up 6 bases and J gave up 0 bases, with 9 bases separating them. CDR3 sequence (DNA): TGTGCCAGCAGGACTGGAAGCTCCTATAATTCACCCCTCCACTTT. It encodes CASRTGSSYNSPLHF.

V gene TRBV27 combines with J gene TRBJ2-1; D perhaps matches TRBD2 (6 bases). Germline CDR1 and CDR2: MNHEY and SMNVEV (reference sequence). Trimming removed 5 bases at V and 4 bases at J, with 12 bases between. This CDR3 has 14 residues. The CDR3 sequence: CASSREDPYNEQFF. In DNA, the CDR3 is TGTGCCAGCAGTAGGGAGGACCCTTACAATGAGCAGTTCTTC.

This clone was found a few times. DNA of the CDR3: TGTGCCAGCAGTTCACCGGGACAGGGCCCCGTTTCCCTCTACAATGAGCAGTTCTTC. Translated, it gives CASSSPGQGPVSLYNEQFF. The chain is built from TRBV27 and TRBJ2-1; TRBD1 matches 9 bases. The germline gives CDR1 MNHEY, CDR2 SMNVEV (reference sequence). This CDR3 spans 19 amino acids. V was clipped by 4 bases and J by 3 bases; unmatched bases: 16.